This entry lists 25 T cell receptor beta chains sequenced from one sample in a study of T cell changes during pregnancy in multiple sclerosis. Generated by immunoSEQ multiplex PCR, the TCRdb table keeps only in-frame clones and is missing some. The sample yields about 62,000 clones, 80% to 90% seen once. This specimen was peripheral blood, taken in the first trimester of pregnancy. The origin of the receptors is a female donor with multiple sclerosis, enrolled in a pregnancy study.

This CDR3 reads CASSFLSRDSNYGYTF. The CDR3 nucleotides read TGTGCCAGCAGTTTTCTTAGCAGGGACAGCAACTATGGCTACACCTTC. V and J are TRBV7-2 and TRBJ1-2, with 7 bases lining up with TRBD1. V lost 6 bases and J lost 2; bases outside the gene matches: 12. Germline V lookup: CDR1 SGHTA, CDR2 FQGNSA. This CDR3 has 16 residues.

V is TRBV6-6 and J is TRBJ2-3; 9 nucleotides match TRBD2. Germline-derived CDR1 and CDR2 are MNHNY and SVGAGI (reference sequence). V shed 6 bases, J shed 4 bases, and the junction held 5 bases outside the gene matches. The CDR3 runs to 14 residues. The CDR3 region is CASRREGLADTQYF. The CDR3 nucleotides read TGTGCCAGCAGGCGGGAGGGCCTCGCAGATACGCAGTATTTT.

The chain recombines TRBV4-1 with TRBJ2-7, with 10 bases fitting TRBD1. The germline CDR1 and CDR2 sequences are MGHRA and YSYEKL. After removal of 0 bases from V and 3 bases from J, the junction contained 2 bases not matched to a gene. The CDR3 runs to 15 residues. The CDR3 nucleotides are TGCGCCAGCAGCCAAGAGGGGACAGGGGACTACGAGCAGTACTTC. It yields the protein CASSQEGTGDYEQYF.

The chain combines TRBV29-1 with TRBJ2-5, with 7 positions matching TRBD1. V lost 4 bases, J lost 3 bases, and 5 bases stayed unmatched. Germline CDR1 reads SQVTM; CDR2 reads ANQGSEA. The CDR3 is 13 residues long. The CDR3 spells CSVVKGAKETQYF. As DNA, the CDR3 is TGCAGCGTTGTTAAGGGGGCGAAAGAGACCCAGTACTTC.

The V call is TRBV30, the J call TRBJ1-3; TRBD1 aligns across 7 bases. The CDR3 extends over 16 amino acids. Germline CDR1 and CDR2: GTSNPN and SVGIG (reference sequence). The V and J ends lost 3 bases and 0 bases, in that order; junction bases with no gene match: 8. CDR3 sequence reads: CAWRPGGLLSGNTIYF. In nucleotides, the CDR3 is TGTGCCTGGAGGCCAGGGGGGCTACTCTCTGGAAACACCATATATTTT.

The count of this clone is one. CDR3 loop: CASSETDYGYTF. CDR3 coding DNA: TGTGCCAGCAGCGAGACAGACTATGGCTACACCTTC. V gene TRBV6-6 combines with J gene TRBJ1-2; weak D call: TRBD1 (5 bases). Trimming left V 6 bases short and J 3 bases short, with 8 bases between. Germline V gene lookup returns CDR1 MNHNY and CDR2 SVGAGI (reference sequence). The CDR3 runs 12 residues.

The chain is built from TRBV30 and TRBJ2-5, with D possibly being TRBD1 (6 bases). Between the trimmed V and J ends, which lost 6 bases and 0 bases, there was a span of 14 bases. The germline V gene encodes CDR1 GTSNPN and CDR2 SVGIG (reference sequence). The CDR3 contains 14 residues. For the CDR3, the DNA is TGTGCCTGCATAGACAGGATGTACCAAGAGACCCAGTACTTC. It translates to CACIDRMYQETQYF.

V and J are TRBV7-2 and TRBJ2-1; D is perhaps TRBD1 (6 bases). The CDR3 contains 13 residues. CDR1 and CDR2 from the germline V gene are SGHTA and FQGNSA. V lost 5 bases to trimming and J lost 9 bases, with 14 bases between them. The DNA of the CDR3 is TGTGCCAGCAGCAGAACAGGGTCAGGTGAGCAGTTCTTC. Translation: CASSRTGSGEQFF.

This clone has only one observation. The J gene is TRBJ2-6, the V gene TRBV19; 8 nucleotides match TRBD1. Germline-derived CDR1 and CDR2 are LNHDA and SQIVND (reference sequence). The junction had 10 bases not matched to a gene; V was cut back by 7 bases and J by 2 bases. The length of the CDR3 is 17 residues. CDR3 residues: CASTMRRTGPGANVLTF. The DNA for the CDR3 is TGTGCCAGTACTATGAGAAGGACAGGGCCTGGGGCCAACGTCCTGACTTTC. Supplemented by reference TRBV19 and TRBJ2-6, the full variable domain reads DGGITQSPKYLFRKEGQNVTLSCEQNLNHDAMYWYRQDPGQGLRLIYYSQIVNDFQKGDIAEGYSVSREKKESFPLTVTSAQKNPTAFYLCASTMRRTGPGANVLTFGAGSRLTVL.

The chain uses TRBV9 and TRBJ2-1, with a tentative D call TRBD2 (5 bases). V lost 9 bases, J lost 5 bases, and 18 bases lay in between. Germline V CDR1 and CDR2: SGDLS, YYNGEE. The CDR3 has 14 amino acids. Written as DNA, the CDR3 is TGTGCCACCACTCCGAGGGCGGTACACAATGAGCAGTTCTTC. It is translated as CATTPRAVHNEQFF.

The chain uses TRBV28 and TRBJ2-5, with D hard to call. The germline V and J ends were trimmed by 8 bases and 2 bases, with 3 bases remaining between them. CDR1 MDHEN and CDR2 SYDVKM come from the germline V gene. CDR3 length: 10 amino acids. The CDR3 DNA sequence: TGTGCCAGCGCGCAAGAGACCCAGTACTTC. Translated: CASAQETQYF.

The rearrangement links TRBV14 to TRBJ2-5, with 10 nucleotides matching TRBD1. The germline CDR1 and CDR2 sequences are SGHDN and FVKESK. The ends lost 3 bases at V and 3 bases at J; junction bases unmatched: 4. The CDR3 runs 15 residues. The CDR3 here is CASSHLGQGEETQYF. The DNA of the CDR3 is TGTGCCAGCAGCCACCTAGGACAGGGGGAAGAGACCCAGTACTTC.

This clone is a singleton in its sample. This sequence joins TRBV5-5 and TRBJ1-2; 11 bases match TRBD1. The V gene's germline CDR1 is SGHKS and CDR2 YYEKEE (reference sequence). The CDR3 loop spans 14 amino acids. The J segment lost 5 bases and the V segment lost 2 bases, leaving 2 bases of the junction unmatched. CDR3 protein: CASSFGQGAYGYTF. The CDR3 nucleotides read TGTGCCAGCAGCTTCGGACAGGGGGCTTATGGCTACACCTTC. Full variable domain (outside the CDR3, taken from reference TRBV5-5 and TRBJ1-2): DAGVTQSPTHLIKTRGQQVTLRCSPISGHKSVSWYQQVLGQGPQFIFQYYEKEERGRGNFPDRFSARQFPNYSSELNVNALLLGDSALYLCASSFGQGAYGYTFGSGTRLTVV.

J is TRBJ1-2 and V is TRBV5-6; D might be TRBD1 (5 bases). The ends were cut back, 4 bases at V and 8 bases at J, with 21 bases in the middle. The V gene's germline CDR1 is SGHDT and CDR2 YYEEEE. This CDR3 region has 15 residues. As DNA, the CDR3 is TGTGCCAGCAGCGCCGGTTGGGTCAGGGATGGAGGCTACACCTTC. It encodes CASSAGWVRDGGYTF.

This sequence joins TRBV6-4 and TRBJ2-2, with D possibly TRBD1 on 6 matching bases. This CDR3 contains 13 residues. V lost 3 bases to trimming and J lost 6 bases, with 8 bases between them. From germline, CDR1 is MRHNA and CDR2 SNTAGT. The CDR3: CASSEQGSGELFF. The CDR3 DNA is TGTGCCAGCAGTGAACAGGGCTCCGGGGAGCTGTTTTTT.

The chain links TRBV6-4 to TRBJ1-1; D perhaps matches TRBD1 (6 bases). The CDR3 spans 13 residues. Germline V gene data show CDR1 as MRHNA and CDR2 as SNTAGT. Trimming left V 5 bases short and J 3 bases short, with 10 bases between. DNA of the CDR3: TGTGCCAGCAGTTCCAGGGGTGACACTGAAGCTTTCTTT. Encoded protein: CASSSRGDTEAFF.

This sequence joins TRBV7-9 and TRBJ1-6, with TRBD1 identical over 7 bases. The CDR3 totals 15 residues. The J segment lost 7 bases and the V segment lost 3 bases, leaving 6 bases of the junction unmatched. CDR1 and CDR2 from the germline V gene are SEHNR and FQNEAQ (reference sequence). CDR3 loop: CASSLDRTGNSPLHF. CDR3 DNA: TGTGCCAGCAGCTTGGACAGGACGGGGAATTCACCCCTCCACTTT.

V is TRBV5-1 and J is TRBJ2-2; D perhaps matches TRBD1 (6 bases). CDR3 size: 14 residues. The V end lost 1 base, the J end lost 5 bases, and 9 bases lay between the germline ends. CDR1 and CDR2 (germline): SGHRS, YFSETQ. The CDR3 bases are TGCGCCAGCAGCTTGCGCAGGGGAACCGGGGAGCTGTTTTTT. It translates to CASSLRRGTGELFF.

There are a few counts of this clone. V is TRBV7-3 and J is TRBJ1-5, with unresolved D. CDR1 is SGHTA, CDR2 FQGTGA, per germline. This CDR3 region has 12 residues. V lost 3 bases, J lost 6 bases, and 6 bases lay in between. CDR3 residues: CASSFLRQPQHF. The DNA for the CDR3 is TGTGCCAGCAGCTTTCTACGTCAGCCCCAGCATTTT.

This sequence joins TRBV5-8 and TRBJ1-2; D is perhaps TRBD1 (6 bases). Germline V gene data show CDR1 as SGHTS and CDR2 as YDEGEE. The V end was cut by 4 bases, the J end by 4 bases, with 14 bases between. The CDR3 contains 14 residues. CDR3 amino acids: CASSPSGQIYGYTF. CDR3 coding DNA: TGTGCCAGCAGCCCGAGCGGACAGATCTATGGCTACACCTTC.

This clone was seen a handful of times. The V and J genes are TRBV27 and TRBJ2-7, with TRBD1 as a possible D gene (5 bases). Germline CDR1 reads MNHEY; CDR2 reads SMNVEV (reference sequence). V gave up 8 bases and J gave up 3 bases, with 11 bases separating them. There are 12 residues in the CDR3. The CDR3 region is CASGAVVYEQYF. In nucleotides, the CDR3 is TGTGCCAGCGGGGCAGTAGTCTACGAGCAGTACTTC.

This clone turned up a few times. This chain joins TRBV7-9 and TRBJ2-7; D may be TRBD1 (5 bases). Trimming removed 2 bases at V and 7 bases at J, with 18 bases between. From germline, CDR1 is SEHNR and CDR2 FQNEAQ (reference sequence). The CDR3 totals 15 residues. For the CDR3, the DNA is TGTGCCAGCAGCTTATTGAAGGGGCCAACCGAAGAGCAGTACTTC. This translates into CASSLLKGPTEEQYF.

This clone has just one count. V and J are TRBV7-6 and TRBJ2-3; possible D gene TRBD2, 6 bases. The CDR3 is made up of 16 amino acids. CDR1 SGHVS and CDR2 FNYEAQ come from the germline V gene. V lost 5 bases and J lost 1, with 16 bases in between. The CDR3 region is CASSPHQGGGTDTQYF. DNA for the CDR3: TGTGCCAGCAGCCCGCACCAGGGCGGGGGCACAGATACGCAGTATTTT.

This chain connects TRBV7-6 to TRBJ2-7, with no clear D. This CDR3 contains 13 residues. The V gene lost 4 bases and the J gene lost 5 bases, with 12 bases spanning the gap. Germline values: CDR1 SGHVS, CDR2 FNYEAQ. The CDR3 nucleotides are TGTGCCAGCAGCTCTATAAAAAGAGACGAGCAGTACTTC. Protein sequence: CASSSIKRDEQYF.

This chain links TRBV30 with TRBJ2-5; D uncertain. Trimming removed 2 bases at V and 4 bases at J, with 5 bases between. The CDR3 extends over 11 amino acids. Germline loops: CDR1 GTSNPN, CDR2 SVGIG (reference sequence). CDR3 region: CAWSPLETQYF. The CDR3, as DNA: TGTGCCTGGAGTCCTTTAGAGACCCAGTACTTC.